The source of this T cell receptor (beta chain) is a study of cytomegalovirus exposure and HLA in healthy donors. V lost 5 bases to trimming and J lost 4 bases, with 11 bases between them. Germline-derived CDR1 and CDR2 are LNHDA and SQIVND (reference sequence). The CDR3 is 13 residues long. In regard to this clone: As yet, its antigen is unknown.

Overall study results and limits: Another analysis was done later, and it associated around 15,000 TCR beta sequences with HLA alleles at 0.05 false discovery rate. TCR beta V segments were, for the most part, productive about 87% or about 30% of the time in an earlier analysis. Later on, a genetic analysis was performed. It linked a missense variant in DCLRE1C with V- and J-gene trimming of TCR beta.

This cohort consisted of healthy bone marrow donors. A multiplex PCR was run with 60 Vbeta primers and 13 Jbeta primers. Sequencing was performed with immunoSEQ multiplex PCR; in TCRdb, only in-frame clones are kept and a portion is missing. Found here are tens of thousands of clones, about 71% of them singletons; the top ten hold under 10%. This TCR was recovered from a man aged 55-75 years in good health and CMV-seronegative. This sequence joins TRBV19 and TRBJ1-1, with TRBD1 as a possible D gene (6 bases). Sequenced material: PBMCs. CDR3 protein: CASSWGRGTEAFF. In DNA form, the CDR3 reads TGTGCCAGTAGTTGGGGGCGAGGCACTGAAGCTTTCTTT.